The 5 T cell receptor beta chains given below trace back to one sample, sequenced in a study of blood T cell repertoires in COVID-19. Measured with immunoSEQ multiplex PCR; TCRdb has only the in-frame clones, and not every one. The top ten hold about 8.1% of the sample, which has hundreds of thousands of clones, 70% to 85% seen once. What was sequenced was peripheral blood. Every receptor here comes from an elderly man with acute or convalescent COVID-19.

CDR3 residues: CASSSYSGTGSRLDEQYF. The CDR3 region has the DNA TGTGCCAGCAGCTCGTATTCCGGGACAGGGAGCCGCCTGGACGAGCAGTACTTC. The V and J genes are TRBV7-2 and TRBJ2-7; 9 bases match TRBD1. Germline CDR1 and CDR2: SGHTA and FQGNSA. This CDR3 comprises 18 residues. V lost 4 bases to trimming and J lost 5 bases; unmatched junction nucleotides: 18.

This clone appeared once. The chain recombines TRBV2 with TRBJ1-4, with D perhaps TRBD1 (6 bases). The V gene lost 3 bases and the J gene lost 8 bases, with 16 bases spanning the gap. The CDR3 has 15 amino acids. Germline V gives CDR1 SNHLY, CDR2 FYNNEI. The CDR3, as DNA: TGTGCCAGCAGTGACGGGGTCAGGGGAGGGGAAAAACTGTTTTTT. It yields the protein CASSDGVRGGEKLFF.

The gene calls are TRBV5-4 and TRBJ2-4; TRBD2 matches 11 bases. Germline V lookup: CDR1 SGHNT, CDR2 YYREEE (reference sequence). Losses at the gene ends were 6 bases for V and 6 bases for J; bases not matched to a gene: 14. This CDR3 spans 17 amino acids. The CDR3 is CASTRDPVAGGGNIQYF. The CDR3 DNA reads TGTGCCAGCACCCGAGACCCCGTAGCGGGAGGGGGAAACATTCAGTACTTC. Filled out from reference TRBV5-4 and TRBJ2-4, the complete variable domain reads ETGVTQSPTHLIKTRGQQVTLRCSSQSGHNTVSWYQQALGQGPQFIFQYYREEENGRGNFPPRFSGLQFPNYSSELNVNALELDDSALYLCASTRDPVAGGGNIQYFGAGTRLSVL.

This chain connects TRBV28 to TRBJ2-1; 7 bases fit TRBD2. Germline V lookup: CDR1 MDHEN, CDR2 SYDVKM. The CDR3 covers 18 residues. V lost 2 bases and J lost 3; bases outside the gene matches: 13. CDR3 region: CASSLGRGEVAYYNEQFF. CDR3 coding DNA: TGTGCCAGCAGTTTAGGACGGGGGGAGGTAGCGTACTACAATGAGCAGTTCTTC.

The chain employs TRBV7-8 and TRBJ2-1; TRBD2 matches at 13 bases. The CDR3 totals 16 residues. Germline CDR1 is SGHVS and CDR2 is FQNEAQ. With V trimmed by 6 bases and J by 8 bases, 10 bases remained unmatched. CDR3 sequence reads: CASRYLRTSGSDEQFF. DNA of the CDR3: TGTGCCAGCAGATACCTGAGGACTAGCGGGAGCGATGAGCAGTTCTTC.